This T cell receptor (beta chain) was obtained from a study of blood T cells in healthy people across ages. Then a second PCR, running roughly 6 to 11 cycles, was carried out with a sample-barcoded 5' primer and a J-beta primer mix. TCRdb reprocessed the 5' RACE reads with MiXCR, giving one entry per CDR3 protein. The sample holds 800,000 or so distinct CDR3 sequences, roughly 25% seen once. There are a few counts of this clonotype. The data were also submitted as part of a second study, on T cells of mothers and their children.

This sequence was found in a boy between 10 and 17 years old in good health. Sequencing was carried out using blood.

The CDR3 DNA sequence: TGTGCCAGCAGCTTCACAGGGGTGAGCTCCTACGAGCAGTACTTC. Protein sequence: CASSFTGVSSYEQYF. The chain is built from TRBV13 and TRBJ2-1, with 7 bases that match TRBD1. The end of the DNA aligns better with TRBJ2-7, so the J call may be wrong. The CDR3 totals 15 residues. Germline V gene lookup returns CDR1 PRHDT and CDR2 FYEKMQ (reference sequence).